This T cell receptor beta chain was identified in a study of T-cell reconstitution after alpha-beta-depleted transplantation in children. TCRbeta library construction was performed incorporating unique molecular identifiers. TCRdb independently ran MiXCR on the PCR reads; one entry per CDR3 protein. The sample comprises approximately 430,000 distinct CDR3 sequences, about a sixth of which are singletons, and 25% to 35% rests with the top ten. The CDR3 consists of 13 residues. V dropped 0 bases and J dropped 5; count of bases not matched to a gene: 4. Germline values: CDR1 GTSNPN, CDR2 SVGIG (reference sequence). Broader study findings: Reports say that about two months after transplant, the alpha-beta T cells came out of several hundred graft clones that had expanded. At the one-year point after transplant, T-cell counts and TCRbeta diversity were found to come mostly from T cells that had been newly produced.

As regards this clonotype: The target antigen is unknown.

Sequencing used PBMCs, mostly from graft donor cells, obtained 360 days after TCRalphabeta/CD19-depleted stem cell transplant. The chain carries TRBV30 and TRBJ2-7; 7 positions agree with TRBD1. This sequence was found in a boy under three years old who had a stem cell transplant for Wiskott-Aldrich syndrome, so the T cells may come from the graft donor. CDR3: CAWSVRGRHEQYF. CDR3 nucleotides: TGTGCCTGGAGTGTGAGGGGGCGCCACGAGCAGTACTTC.